This TCR beta chain was captured by sequencing in a study of blood T cell repertoires in COVID-19. On the study more broadly: Specimens from acute and convalescent COVID-19 originated in the United States, Italy and Spain. PBMCs, B-cell-depleted T cells, or T cells provided the cDNA or gDNA that made up the material.

Original data processing: Reference gene primers were amplified, and this amplification served to estimate nucleated cell counts. The table came from immunoSEQ multiplex PCR; TCRdb's copy has only in-frame clones and leaves some out. Clone size and V and J calls were adopted from that table, with D and trimming inferred from the DNA. Among approximately 500,000 clones listed, roughly 89% were seen once. The length of the CDR3 is 11 residues. Enrollment of patients from Seattle took place during active infection, with longitudinal follow-up. The V call is TRBV21-1, the J call TRBJ2-7; the table's D call of TRBD2 was not tested on the DNA. TRBV21-1 is a pseudogene. Sequenced material: peripheral blood. The TCR was taken from a man aged 18 to 29 with COVID-19, enrolled during active disease. CDR3 protein: CASSRGHEQYF. CDR3 coding DNA: TGTGCCAGCAGTCGAGGGCACGAGCAGTACTTC.